Each of the 10 T cell receptor beta chains below was sequenced from the same sample in a study of cytomegalovirus exposure and HLA in healthy donors. The primer mix had 60 Vbeta and 13 Jbeta primers. Data came from immunoSEQ multiplex PCR; TCRdb stores just in-frame clones and leaves some out. In the table there are about 130,000 clones, 75% to 85% of which are singletons. Sequencing used PBMCs. These receptors all come from a man in his forties or fifties in good health and CMV-seronegative.

The chain links TRBV5-1 to TRBJ2-2; TRBD2 matches at 10 bases. There are 16 residues in the CDR3. V lost 4 bases, J lost 5 bases, and 8 bases stayed unmatched. Germline-derived CDR1 and CDR2 are SGHRS and YFSETQ. CDR3 residues: CASSPTSGMGTGELFF. CDR3 bases: TGCGCCAGCAGCCCTACTAGCGGGATGGGGACCGGGGAGCTGTTTTTT.

V and J are TRBV28 and TRBJ2-1; D unresolved. V lost 2 bases and J lost 10, with 12 bases in between. The germline gives CDR1 MDHEN, CDR2 SYDVKM. The CDR3 is 13 residues long. The CDR3 DNA follows: TGTGCCAGCAGTTTAAACGCCCCTCAGGAGCAGTTCTTC. It translates to CASSLNAPQEQFF.

The chain is built from TRBV28 and TRBJ1-2; TRBD1 matches 8 bases. The CDR3 contains 14 residues. Per the germline V gene, CDR1 is MDHEN and CDR2 is SYDVKM. V dropped 3 bases and J dropped 1; count of bases not matched to a gene: 1. CDR3 sequence reads: CASSFGQGNYGYTF. The DNA of the CDR3 is TGTGCCAGCAGTTTTGGACAGGGTAACTATGGCTACACCTTC.

The genes are TRBV10-1 and TRBJ2-3; tentatively, D is TRBD2 (5 bases). The CDR3 sequence is 16 residues long. The germline CDR1 and CDR2 sequences are WNHNN and SYGVQD (reference sequence). The V end was cut by 4 bases, the J end by 1 base, with 15 bases between. The CDR3 DNA sequence: TGCGCCAGCAGTGCTGAGGCGGGTTGGGGCACAGATACGCAGTATTTT. Protein product: CASSAEAGWGTDTQYF.

V is TRBV29-1 and J is TRBJ2-5, with 9 bases fitting TRBD1. The CDR3 is 14 residues long. Germline V gene data show CDR1 as SQVTM and CDR2 as ANQGSEA. The ends lost 7 bases at V and 1 base at J; junction bases unmatched: 7. As DNA, the CDR3 is TGCAGCGGAACACGACAGGGGGTCCAAGAGACCCAGTACTTC. Its translation: CSGTRQGVQETQYF.

The rearrangement uses TRBV7-9 and TRBJ2-7; TRBD1 matches 9 bases. This CDR3 has 14 amino acids. The V and J ends lost 1 base and 3 bases, in that order; junction bases with no gene match: 1. The germline V gene has CDR1 SEHNR and CDR2 FQNEAQ (reference sequence). Here the CDR3 reads CASSLGDRDYEQYF. Written as DNA, the CDR3 is TGTGCCAGCAGCTTAGGGGACAGGGACTACGAGCAGTACTTC.

This chain uses TRBV11-2 with TRBJ1-1; 8 bases are shared with TRBD1. This CDR3 is built from 15 residues. V shed 3 bases and J 0 bases; nucleotides not matched to a gene: 3. Germline CDR1 is SGHAT and CDR2 is FQNNGV. CDR3 coding DNA: TGTGCCAGCAGCTTCCAGACAGGGGTGAACACTGAAGCTTTCTTT. It encodes CASSFQTGVNTEAFF.

The rearrangement uses TRBV4-2 and TRBJ2-5; 9 nucleotides align to TRBD1. Germline CDR1 reads LGHNA; CDR2 reads YNFKEQ. The CDR3 runs 14 residues. The trim removed 1 base at V and 4 bases at J, leaving 1 base unmatched. CDR3 nucleotides: TGTGCCAGCAGCCAAGGACAGGGGGGAGAGACCCAGTACTTC. This encodes CASSQGQGGETQYF.

The rearrangement joins TRBV18 to TRBJ2-6, with 10 bases matching TRBD1. Unmatched junction bases numbered 5, after V lost 3 bases and J lost 0 bases. The CDR3 contains 18 residues. Germline V gene lookup returns CDR1 KGHSH and CDR2 LQKENI. The CDR3 here is CASSPYGTGVSGANVLTF. In DNA, the CDR3 is TGTGCCAGCTCACCTTACGGGACAGGGGTCTCTGGGGCCAACGTCCTGACTTTC.

The chain combines TRBV30 with TRBJ2-2; D is unclear. Germline V gene data show CDR1 as GTSNPN and CDR2 as SVGIG (reference sequence). The CDR3 has 12 amino acids. The ends were cut back, 0 bases at V and 11 bases at J, with 10 bases in the middle. As DNA, the CDR3 is TGTGCCTGGAGTGTACGAGTCCCAGAGCTGTTTTTT. Its protein product is CAWSVRVPELFF.